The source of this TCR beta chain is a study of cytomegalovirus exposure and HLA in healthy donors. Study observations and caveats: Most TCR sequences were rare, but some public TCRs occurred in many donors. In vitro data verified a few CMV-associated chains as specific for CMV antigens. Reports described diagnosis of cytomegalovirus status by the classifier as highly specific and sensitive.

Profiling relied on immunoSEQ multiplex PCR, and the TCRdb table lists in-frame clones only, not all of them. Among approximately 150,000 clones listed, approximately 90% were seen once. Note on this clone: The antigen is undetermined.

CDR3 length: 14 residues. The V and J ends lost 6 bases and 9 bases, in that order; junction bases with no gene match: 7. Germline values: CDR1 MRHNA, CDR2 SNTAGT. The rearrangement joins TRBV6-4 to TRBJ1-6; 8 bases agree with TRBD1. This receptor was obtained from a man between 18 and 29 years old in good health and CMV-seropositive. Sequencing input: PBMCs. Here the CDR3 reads CASRGQGESSPLHF. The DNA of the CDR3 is TGTGCCAGCAGAGGACAGGGTGAGAGTTCACCCCTCCACTTT.